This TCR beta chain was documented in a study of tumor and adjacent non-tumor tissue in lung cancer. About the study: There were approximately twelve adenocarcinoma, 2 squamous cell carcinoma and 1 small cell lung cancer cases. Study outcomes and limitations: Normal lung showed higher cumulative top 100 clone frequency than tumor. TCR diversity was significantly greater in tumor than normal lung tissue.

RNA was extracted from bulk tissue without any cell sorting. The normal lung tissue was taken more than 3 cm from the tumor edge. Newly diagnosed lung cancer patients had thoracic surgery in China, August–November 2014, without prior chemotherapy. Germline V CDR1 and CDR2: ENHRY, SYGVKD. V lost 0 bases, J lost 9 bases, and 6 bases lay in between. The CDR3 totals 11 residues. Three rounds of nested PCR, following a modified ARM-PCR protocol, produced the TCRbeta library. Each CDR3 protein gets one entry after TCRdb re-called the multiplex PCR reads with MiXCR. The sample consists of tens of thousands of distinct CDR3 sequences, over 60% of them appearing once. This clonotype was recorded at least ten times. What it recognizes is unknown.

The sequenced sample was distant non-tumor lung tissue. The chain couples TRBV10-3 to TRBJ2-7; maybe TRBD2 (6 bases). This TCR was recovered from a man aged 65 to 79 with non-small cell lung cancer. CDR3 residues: CAISESGLQYF. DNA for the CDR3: TGTGCCATCAGTGAGTCGGGACTGCAGTACTTC.